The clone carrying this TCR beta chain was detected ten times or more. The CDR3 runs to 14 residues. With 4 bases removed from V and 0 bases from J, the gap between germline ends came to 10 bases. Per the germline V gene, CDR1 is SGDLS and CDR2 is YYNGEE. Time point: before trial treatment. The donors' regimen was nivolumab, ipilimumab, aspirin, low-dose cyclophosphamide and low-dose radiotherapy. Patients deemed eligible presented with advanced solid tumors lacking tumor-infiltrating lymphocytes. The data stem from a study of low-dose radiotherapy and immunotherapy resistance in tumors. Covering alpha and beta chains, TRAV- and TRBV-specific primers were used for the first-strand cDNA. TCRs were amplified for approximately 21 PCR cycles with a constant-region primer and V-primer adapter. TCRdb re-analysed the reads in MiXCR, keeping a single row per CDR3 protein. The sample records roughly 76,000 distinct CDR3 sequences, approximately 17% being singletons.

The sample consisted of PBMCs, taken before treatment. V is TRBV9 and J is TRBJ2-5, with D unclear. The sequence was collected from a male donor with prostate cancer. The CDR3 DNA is TGTGCCAGCAGCCCGTCCCTGTACCAAGAGACCCAGTACTTC. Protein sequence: CASSPSLYQETQYF.